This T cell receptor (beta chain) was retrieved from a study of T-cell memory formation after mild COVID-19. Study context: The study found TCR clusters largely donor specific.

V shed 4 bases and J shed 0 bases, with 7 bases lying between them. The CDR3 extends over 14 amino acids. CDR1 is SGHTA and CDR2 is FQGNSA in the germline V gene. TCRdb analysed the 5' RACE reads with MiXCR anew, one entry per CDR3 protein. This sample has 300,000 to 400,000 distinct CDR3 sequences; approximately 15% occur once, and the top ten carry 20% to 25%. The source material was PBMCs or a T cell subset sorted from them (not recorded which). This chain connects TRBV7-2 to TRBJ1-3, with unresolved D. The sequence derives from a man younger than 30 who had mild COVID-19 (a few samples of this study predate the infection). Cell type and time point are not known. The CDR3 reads CASSSLGSGNTIYF. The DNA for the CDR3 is TGTGCCAGCAGCTCCCTAGGCTCTGGAAACACCATATATTTT. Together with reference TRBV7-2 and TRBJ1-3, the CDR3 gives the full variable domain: GAGVSQSPSNKVTEKGKDVELRCDPISGHTALYWYRQSLGQGLEFLIYFQGNSAPDKSGLPSDRFSAERTGGSVSTLTIQRTQQEDSAVYLCASSSLGSGNTIYFGEGSWLTVV.